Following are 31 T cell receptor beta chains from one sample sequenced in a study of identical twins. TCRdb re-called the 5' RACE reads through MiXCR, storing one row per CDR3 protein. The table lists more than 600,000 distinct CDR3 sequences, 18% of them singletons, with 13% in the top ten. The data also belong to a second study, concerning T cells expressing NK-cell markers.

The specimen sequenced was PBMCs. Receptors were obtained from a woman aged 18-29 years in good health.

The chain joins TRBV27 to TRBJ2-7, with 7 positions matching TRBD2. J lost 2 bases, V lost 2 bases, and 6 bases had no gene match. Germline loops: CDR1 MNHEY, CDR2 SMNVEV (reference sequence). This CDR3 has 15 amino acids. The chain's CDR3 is CASSLLAAITYEQYF. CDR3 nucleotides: TGTGCCAGCAGTTTACTAGCGGCAATTACCTACGAGCAGTACTTC.

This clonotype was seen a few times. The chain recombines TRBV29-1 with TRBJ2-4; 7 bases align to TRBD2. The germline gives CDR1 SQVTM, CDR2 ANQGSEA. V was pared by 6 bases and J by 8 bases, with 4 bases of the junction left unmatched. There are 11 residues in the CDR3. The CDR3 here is CSVGGLDIQYF. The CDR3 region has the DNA TGCAGCGTGGGAGGGCTGGACATTCAGTACTTC.

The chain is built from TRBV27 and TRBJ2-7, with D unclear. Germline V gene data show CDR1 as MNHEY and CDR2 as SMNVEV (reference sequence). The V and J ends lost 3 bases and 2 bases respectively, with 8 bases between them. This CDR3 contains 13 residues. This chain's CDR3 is CASSLKVTYEQYF. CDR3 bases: TGTGCCAGCAGTTTGAAGGTCACCTACGAGCAGTACTTC.

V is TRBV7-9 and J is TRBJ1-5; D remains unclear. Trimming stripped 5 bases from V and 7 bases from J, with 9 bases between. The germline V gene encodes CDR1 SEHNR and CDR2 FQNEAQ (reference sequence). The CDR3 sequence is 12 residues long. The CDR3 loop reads CASSAFDQPQHF. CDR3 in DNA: TGTGCCAGCAGCGCATTCGACCAGCCCCAGCATTTT.

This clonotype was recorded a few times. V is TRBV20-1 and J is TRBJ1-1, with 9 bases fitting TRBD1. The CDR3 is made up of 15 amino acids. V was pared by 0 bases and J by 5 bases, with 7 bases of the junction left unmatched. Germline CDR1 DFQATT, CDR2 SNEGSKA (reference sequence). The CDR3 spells CSARDGQGFRTEAFF. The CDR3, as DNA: TGCAGTGCTAGAGATGGACAGGGGTTCCGGACTGAAGCTTTCTTT.

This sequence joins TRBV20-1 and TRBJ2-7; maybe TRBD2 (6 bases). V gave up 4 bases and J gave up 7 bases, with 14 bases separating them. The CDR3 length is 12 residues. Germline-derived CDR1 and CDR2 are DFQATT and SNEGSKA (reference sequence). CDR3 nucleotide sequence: TGCAGTGCTACTCGGATACGGGGGGAGCAGTACTTC. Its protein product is CSATRIRGEQYF.

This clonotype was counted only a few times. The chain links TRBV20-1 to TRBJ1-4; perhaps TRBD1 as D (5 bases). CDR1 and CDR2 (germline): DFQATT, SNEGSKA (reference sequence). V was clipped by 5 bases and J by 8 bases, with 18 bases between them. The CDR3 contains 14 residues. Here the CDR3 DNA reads TGCAGTGCTCCGACGGGGCTCCTAGGGGAAAAACTGTTTTTT. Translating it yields CSAPTGLLGEKLFF.

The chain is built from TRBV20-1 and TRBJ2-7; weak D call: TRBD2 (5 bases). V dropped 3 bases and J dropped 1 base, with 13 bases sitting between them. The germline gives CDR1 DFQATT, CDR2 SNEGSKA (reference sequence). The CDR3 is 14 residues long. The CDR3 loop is CSARDPEGSYEQYF. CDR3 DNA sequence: TGCAGTGCTAGGGACCCCGAGGGTTCCTACGAGCAGTACTTC.

In DNA, the CDR3 is TGCAGCGCGGACGGAACGAACACTGAAGCTTTCTTT. Its translation: CSADGTNTEAFF. The rearrangement links TRBV29-1 to TRBJ1-1; no firm D call. There are 12 residues in the CDR3. The germline V gene encodes CDR1 SQVTM and CDR2 ANQGSEA. Trimming left V 7 bases short and J 1 base short, with 10 bases between.

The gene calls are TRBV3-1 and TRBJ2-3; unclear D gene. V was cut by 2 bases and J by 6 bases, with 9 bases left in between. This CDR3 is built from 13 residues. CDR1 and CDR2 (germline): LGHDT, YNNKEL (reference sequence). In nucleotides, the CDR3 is TGTGCCAGCAGCCAATTCTTAGAGGATACGCAGTATTTT. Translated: CASSQFLEDTQYF.

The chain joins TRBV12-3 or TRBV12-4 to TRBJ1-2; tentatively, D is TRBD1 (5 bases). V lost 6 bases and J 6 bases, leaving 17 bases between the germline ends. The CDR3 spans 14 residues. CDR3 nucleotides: TGTGCCAGCAGCCCGTCCGGGACCTACGATGGCTACACCTTC. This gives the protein CASSPSGTYDGYTF.

This CDR3 reads CASSPGPRAGELFF. Here the CDR3 DNA reads TGCGCCAGCAGCCCCGGGCCCCGTGCCGGGGAGCTGTTTTTT. The chain uses TRBV10-1 and TRBJ2-2; no clear D gene. V lost 6 bases, J lost 6 bases, and 14 bases lay in between. Germline values: CDR1 WNHNN, CDR2 SYGVQD (reference sequence). The CDR3 is 14 amino acids.

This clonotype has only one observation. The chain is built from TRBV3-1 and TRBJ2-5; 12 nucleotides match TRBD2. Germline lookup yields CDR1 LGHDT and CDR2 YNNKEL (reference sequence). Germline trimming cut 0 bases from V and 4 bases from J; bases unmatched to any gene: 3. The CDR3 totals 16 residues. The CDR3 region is CASSQDQLAGGETQYF. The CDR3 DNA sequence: TGTGCCAGCAGCCAAGATCAACTAGCGGGAGGAGAGACCCAGTACTTC.

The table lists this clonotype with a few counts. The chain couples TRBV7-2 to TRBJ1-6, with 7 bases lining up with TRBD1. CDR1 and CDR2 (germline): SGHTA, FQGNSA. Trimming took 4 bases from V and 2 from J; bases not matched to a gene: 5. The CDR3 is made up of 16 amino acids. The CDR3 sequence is CASSSQGSAYNSPLHF. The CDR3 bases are TGTGCCAGCAGCTCACAGGGGAGCGCCTATAATTCACCCCTCCACTTT.

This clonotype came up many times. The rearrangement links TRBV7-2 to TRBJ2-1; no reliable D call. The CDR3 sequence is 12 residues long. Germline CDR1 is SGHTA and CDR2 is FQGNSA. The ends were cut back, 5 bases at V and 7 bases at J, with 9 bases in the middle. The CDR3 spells CASSPGLNEQFF. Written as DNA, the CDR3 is TGTGCCAGCAGCCCAGGCTTAAATGAGCAGTTCTTC.

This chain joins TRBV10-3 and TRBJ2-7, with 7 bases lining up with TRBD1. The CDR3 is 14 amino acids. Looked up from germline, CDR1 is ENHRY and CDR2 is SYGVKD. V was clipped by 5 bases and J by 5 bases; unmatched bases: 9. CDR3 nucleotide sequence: TGTGCCATCAGTCCCAACGACAGGGTCCACGAGCAGTACTTC. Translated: CAISPNDRVHEQYF.

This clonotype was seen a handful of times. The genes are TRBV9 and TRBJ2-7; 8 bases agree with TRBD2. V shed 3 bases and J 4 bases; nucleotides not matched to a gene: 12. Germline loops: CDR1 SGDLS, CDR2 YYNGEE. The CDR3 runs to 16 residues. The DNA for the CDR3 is TGTGCCAGCAGCGAAACCGGGCGGGAGGAGAAGTACGAGCAGTACTTC. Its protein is CASSETGREEKYEQYF.

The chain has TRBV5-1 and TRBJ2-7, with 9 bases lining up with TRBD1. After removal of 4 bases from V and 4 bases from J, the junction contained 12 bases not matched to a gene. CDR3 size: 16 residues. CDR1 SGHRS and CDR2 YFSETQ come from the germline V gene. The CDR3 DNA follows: TGCGCCAGCAGCATTTCTTACCGGGACAGGGAGTACGAGCAGTACTTC. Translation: CASSISYRDREYEQYF.

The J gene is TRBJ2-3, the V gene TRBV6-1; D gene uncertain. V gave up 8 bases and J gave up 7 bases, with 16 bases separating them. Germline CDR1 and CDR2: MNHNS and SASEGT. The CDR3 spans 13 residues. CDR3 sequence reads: CASATGFDNTQYF. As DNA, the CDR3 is TGTGCCAGCGCGACCGGATTTGATAATACGCAGTATTTT.

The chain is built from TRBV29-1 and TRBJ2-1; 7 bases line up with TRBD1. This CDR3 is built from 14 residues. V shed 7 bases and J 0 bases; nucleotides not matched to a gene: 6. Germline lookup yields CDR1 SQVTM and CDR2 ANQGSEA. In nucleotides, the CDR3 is TGCAGCGCCATTGGACAGGACTCCTACAATGAGCAGTTCTTC. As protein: CSAIGQDSYNEQFF.

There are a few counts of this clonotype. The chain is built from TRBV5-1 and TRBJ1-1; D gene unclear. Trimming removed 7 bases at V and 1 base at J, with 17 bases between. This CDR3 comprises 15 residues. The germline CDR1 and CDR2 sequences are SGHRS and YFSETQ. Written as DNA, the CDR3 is TGCGCCAGCCATCCCTTGGCAGGCTCGAACACTGAAGCTTTCTTT. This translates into CASHPLAGSNTEAFF.

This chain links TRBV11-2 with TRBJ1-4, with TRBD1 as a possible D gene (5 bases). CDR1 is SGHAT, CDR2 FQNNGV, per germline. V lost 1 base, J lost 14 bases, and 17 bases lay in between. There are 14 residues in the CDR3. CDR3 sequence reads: CASSLGLKAGSLFF. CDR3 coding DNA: TGTGCCAGCAGCTTAGGCCTTAAGGCAGGGAGTCTGTTTTTT.

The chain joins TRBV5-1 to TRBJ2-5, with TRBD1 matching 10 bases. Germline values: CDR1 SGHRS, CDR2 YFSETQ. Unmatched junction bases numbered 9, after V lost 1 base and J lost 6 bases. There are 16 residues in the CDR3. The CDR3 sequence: CASSLFSGQGQQTQYF. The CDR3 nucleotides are TGCGCCAGCAGCTTGTTCTCGGGACAGGGGCAGCAGACCCAGTACTTC. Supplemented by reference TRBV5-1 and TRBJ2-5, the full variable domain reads KAGVTQTPRYLIKTRGQQVTLSCSPISGHRSVSWYQQTPGQGLQFLFEYFSETQRNKGNFPGRFSGRQFSNSRSEMNVSTLELGDSALYLCASSLFSGQGQQTQYFGPGTRLLVL.

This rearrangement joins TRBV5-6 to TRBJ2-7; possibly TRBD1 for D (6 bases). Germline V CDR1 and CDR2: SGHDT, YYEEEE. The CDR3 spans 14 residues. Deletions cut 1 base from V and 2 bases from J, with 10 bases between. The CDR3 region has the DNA TGTGCCAGCAGCTTGTCGGACAGTCCCTACGAGCAGTACTTC. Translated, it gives CASSLSDSPYEQYF. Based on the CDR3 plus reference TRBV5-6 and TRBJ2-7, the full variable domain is DAGVTQSPTHLIKTRGQQVTLRCSPKSGHDTVSWYQQALGQGPQFIFQYYEEEERQRGNFPDRFSGHQFPNYSSELNVNALLLGDSALYLCASSLSDSPYEQYFGPGTRLTVT.

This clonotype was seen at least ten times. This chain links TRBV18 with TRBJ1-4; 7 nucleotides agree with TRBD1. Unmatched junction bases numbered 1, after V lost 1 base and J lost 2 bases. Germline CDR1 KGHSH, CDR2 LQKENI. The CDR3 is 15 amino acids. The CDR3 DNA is TGTGCCAGCTCACCACAGGGGGCGACTAATGAAAAACTGTTTTTT. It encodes CASSPQGATNEKLFF. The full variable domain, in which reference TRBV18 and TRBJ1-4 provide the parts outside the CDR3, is NAGVMQNPRHLVRRRGQEARLRCSPMKGHSHVYWYRQLPEEGLKFMVYLQKENIIDESGMPKERFSAEFPKEGPSILRIQQVVRGDSAAYFCASSPQGATNEKLFFGSGTQLSVL.

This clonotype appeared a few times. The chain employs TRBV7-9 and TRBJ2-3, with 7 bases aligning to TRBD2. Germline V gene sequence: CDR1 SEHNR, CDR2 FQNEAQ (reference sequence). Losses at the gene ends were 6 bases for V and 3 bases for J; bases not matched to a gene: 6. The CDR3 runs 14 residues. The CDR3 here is CASSSSGLTDTQYF. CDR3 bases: TGTGCCAGCAGTTCTAGCGGCCTTACAGATACGCAGTATTTT.

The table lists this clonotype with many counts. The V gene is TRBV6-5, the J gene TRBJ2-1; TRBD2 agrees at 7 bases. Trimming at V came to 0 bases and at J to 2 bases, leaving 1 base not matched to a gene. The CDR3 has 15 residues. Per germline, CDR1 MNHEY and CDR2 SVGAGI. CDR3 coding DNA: TGTGCCAGCAGTTACTCTGCGGGGGCCTACAATGAGCAGTTCTTC. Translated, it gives CASSYSAGAYNEQFF.

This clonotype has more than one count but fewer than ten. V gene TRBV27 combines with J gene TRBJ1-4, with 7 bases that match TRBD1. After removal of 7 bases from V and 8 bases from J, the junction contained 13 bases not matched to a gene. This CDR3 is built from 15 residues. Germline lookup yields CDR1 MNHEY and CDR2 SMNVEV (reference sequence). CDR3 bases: TGTGCCAGCAAAGTCAAGGGGGCCAGAGGGGAAAAACTGTTTTTT. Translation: CASKVKGARGEKLFF.

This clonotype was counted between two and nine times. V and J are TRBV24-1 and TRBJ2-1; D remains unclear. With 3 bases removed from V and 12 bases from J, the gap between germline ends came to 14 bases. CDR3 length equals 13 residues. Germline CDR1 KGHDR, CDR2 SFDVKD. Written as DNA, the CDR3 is TGTGCCACCAGTGATGTGGTGAGCACGGGGCAGTTCTTC. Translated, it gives CATSDVVSTGQFF.

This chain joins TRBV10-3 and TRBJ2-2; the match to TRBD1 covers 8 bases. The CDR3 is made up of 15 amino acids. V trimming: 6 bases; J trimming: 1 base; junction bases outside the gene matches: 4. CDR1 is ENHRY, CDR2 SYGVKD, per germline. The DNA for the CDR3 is TGTGCCATCAGCGCCGGGACAGGGAACACCGGGGAGCTGTTTTTT. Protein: CAISAGTGNTGELFF.

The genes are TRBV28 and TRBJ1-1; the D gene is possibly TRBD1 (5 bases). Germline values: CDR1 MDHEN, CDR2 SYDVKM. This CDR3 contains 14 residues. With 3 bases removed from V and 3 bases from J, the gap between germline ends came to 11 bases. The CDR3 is CASSLRGRDTEAFF. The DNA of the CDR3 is TGTGCCAGCAGTTTGAGGGGAAGGGACACTGAAGCTTTCTTT. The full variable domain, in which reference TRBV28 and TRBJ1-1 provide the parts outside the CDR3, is DVKVTQSSRYLVKRTGEKVFLECVQDMDHENMFWYRQDPGLGLRLIYFSYDVKMKEKGDIPEGYSVSREKKERFSLILESASTNQTSMYLCASSLRGRDTEAFFGQGTRLTVV.